This T cell receptor (beta chain) was retrieved from a study of CD8+ T cells in alopecia areata. The CDR3 totals 12 residues. CDR1 and CDR2 from the germline V gene are SGHVS and FQNEAQ. The junction had 7 bases not matched to a gene; V was cut back by 4 bases and J by 11 bases. This clone appeared once. Sequencing used cDNA as its template, made by extracting RNA and reverse transcribing it. Here immunoSEQ multiplex PCR was the method, and the copy in TCRdb shows in-frame clones only, minus some. The sample holds over 200,000 clones, around 65% seen once. Noted treatment: oral pan-JAK inhibitor, 5-10 mg twice daily.

The material sequenced was CD4+ T cells sorted from blood, taken at week 4, from a patient treated with tofacitinib. This TCR came from a human donor with alopecia areata. This rearrangement joins TRBV7-8 to TRBJ1-1; 7 nucleotides align to TRBD1. The CDR3 loop reads CASSSQGKVAFF. In DNA form, the CDR3 reads TGTGCCAGCAGCTCACAGGGGAAAGTGGCTTTCTTT.